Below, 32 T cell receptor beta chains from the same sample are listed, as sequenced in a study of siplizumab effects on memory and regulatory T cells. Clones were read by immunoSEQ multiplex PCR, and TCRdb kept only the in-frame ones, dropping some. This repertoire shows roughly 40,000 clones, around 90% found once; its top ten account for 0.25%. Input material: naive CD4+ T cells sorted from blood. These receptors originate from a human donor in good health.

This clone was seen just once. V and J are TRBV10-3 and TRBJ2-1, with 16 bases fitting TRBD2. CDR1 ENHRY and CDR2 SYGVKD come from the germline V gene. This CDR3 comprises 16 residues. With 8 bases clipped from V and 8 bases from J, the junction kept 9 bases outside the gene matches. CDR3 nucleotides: TGTGCCATCCAATCGGGACTAGCGGGAGGGAGTCATGAGCAGTTCTTC. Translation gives CAIQSGLAGGSHEQFF.

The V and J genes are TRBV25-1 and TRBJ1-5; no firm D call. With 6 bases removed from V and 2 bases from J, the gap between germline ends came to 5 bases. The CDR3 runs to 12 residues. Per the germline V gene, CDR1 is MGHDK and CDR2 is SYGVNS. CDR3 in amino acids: CASSGGNQPQHF. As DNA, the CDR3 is TGTGCCAGCAGCGGGGGCAATCAGCCCCAGCATTTT. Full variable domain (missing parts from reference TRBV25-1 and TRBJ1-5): EADIYQTPRYLVIGTGKKITLECSQTMGHDKMYWYQQDPGMELHLIHYSYGVNSTEKGDLSSESTVSRIRTEHFPLTLESARPSHTSQYLCASSGGNQPQHFGDGTRLSIL.

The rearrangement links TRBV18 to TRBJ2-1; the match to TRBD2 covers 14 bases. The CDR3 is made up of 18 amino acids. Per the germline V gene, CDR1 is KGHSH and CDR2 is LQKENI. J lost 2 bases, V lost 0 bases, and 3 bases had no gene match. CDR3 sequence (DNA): TGTGCCAGCTCACCACCCCGGACTAGCGGGGGGCCCTACAATGAGCAGTTCTTC. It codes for CASSPPRTSGGPYNEQFF.

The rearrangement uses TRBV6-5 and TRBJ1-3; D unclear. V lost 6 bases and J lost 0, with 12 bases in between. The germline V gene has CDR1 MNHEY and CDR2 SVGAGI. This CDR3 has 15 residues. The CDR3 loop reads CASSSLGTSGNTIYF. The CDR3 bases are TGTGCCAGCAGCTCCCTCGGCACCTCTGGAAACACCATATATTTT.

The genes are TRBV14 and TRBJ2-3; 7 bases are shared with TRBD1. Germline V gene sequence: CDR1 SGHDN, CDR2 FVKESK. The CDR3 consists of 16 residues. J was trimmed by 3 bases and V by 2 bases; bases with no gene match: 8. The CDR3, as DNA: TGTGCCAGCAGCCAACTAGAGGCAGGGGGTACAGATACGCAGTATTTT. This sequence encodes CASSQLEAGGTDTQYF.

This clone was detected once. The CDR3 DNA reads as TGTGCCAGCTCACCCCTCGCCCGGGGGGCAGGGGAGCAGTACTTC. Protein product: CASSPLARGAGEQYF. This rearrangement joins TRBV18 to TRBJ2-7; D perhaps matches TRBD2 (7 bases). The length of the CDR3 is 15 residues. V gave up 3 bases and J gave up 7 bases, with 19 bases separating them. CDR1 is KGHSH, CDR2 LQKENI, per germline.

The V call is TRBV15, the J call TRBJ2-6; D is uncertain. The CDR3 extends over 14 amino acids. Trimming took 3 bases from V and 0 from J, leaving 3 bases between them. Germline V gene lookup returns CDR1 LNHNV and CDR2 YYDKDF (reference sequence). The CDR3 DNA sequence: TGTGCCACCAGCAGGAACTCTGGGGCCAACGTCCTGACTTTC. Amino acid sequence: CATSRNSGANVLTF.

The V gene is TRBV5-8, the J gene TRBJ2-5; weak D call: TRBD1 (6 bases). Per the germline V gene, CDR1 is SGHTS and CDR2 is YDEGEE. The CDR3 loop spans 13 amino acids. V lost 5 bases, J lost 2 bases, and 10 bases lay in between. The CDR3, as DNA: TGTGCCAGCAGACCACAGGGACAAGAGACCCAGTACTTC. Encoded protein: CASRPQGQETQYF.

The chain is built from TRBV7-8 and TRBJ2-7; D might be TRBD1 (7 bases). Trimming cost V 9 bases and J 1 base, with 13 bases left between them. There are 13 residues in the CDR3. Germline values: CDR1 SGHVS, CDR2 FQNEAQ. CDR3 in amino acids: CASGGTVSYEQYF. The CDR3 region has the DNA TGTGCCAGTGGGGGGACAGTATCCTACGAGCAGTACTTC.

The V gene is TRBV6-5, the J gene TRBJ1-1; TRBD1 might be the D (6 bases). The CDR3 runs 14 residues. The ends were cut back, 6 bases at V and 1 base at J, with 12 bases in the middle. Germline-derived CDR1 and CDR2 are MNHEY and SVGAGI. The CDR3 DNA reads TGTGCCAGCAGCTCCGGACAGCAGAACACTGAAGCTTTCTTT. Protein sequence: CASSSGQQNTEAFF.

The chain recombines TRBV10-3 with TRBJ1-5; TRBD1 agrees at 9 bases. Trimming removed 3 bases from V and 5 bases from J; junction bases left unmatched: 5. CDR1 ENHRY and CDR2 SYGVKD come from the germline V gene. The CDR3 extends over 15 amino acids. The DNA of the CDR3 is TGTGCCATCAGTGATCCTGGACAGGGGTATCAGCCCCAGCATTTT. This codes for CAISDPGQGYQPQHF.

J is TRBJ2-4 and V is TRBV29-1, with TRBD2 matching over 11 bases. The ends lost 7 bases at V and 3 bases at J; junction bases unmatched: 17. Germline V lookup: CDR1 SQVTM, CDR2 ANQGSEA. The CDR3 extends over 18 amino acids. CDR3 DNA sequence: TGCAGCGCCTCCACCCTGCTAGCGGGAGGAACATACAAAAACATTCAGTACTTC. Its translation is CSASTLLAGGTYKNIQYF.

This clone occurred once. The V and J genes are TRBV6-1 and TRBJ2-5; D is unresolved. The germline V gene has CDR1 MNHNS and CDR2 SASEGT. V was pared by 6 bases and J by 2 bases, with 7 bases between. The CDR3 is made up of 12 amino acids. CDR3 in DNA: TGTGCCAGCAGCCCAAGGCAAGAGACCCAGTACTTC. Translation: CASSPRQETQYF.

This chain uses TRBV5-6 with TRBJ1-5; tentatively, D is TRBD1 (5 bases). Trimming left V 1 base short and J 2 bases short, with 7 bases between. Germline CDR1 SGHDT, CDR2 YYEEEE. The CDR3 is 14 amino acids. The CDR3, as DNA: TGTGCCAGCAGCTTGTTAGGGGGCAATCAGCCCCAGCATTTT. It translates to CASSLLGGNQPQHF.

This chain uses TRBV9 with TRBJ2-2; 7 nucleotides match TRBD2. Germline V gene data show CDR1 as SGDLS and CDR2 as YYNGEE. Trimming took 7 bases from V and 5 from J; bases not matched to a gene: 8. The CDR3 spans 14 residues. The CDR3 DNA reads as TGTGCCAGCGGGGAGGGCCGACGGACCGGGGAGCTGTTTTTT. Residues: CASGEGRRTGELFF.

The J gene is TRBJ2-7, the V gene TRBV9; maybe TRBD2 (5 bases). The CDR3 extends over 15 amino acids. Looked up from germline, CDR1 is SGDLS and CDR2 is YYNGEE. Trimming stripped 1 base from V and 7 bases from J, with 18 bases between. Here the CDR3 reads CASSVLGSGSTEQYF. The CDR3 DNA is TGTGCCAGCAGCGTACTTGGGAGCGGATCTACGGAGCAGTACTTC.

The DNA of the CDR3 is TGTGCCACCAGCAGAGTCAGGGAGAGTTGGGAGACCCAGTACTTC. Its translation: CATSRVRESWETQYF. This chain links TRBV15 with TRBJ2-5; D possibly uses TRBD1 or TRBD2 (5 bases each). V lost 1 base and J lost 5, with 14 bases in between. The CDR3 is made up of 15 amino acids. Germline V lookup: CDR1 LNHNV, CDR2 YYDKDF (reference sequence). Using reference TRBV15 and TRBJ2-5 for the parts outside the CDR3, the full variable domain is DAMVIQNPRYQVTQFGKPVTLSCSQTLNHNVMYWYQQKSSQAPKLLFHYYDKDFNNEADTPDNFQSRRPNTSFCFLDIRSPGLGDTAMYLCATSRVRESWETQYFGPGTRLLVL.

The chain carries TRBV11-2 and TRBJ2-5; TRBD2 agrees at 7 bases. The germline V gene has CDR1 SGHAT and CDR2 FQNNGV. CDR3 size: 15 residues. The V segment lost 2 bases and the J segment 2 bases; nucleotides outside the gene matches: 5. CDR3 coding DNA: TGTGCCAGCAGCTTATCCAGCGGGGTACAAGAGACCCAGTACTTC. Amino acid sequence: CASSLSSGVQETQYF.

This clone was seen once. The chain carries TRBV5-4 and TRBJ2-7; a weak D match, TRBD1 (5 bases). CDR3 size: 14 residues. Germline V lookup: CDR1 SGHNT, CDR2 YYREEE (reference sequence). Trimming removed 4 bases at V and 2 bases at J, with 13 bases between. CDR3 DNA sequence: TGTGCCAGCAGCATGGACATGGGGACCTACGAGCAGTACTTC. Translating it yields CASSMDMGTYEQYF.

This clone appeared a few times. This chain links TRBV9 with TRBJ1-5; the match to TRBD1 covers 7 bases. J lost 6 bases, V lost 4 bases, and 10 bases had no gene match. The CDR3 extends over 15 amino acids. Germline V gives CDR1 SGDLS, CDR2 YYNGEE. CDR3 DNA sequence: TGTGCCAGCAGCCGGACAGGTTCATCGGGTCAGCCCCAGCATTTT. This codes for CASSRTGSSGQPQHF.

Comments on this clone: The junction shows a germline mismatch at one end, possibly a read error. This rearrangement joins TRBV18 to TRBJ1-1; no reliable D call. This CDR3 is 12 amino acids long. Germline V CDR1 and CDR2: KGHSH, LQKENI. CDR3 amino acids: CASSPEADPLGF. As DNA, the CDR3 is TGTGCCAGCTCACCAGAGGCAGATCCCTTGGGGTTT.

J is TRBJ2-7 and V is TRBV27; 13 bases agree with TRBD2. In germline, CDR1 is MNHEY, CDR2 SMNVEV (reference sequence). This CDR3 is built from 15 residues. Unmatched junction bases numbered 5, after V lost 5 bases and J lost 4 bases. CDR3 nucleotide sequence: TGTGCCAGCAGTGGCGGACTAGCGGGAGCTTACGAGCAGTACTTC. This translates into CASSGGLAGAYEQYF.

Here the CDR3 reads CASSPGLAGAPTDTQYF. CDR3 bases: TGTGCCAGTAGTCCGGGACTAGCGGGAGCCCCCACAGATACGCAGTATTTT. The chain links TRBV19 to TRBJ2-3; 14 nucleotides agree with TRBD2. The junction had 6 bases not matched to a gene; V was cut back by 5 bases and J by 2 bases. Germline V gene data show CDR1 as LNHDA and CDR2 as SQIVND (reference sequence). The length of the CDR3 is 17 residues.

The CDR3 nucleotides read TGTGCCAGAAGCTACCGGGACAGTAATTTAATTCAGCCCCAGCATTTT. Translated: CARSYRDSNLIQPQHF. V usage is TRBV5-3 and J usage is TRBJ1-5, with 7 bases matching TRBD1. TRBV5-3 qualifies as an ORF whose function is uncertain. The CDR3 has 16 amino acids. The ends lost 3 bases at V and 6 bases at J; junction bases unmatched: 12.

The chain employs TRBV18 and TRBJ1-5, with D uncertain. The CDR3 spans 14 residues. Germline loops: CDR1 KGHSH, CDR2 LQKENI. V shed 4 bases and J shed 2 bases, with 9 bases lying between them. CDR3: CASSLGGGNQPQHF. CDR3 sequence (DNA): TGTGCCAGCTCACTGGGCGGTGGCAATCAGCCCCAGCATTTT.

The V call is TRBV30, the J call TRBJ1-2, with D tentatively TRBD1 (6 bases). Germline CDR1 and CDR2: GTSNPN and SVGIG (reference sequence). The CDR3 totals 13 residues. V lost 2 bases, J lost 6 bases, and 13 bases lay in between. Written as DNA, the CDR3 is TGTGCCTGGAGTCCCAGGGGCTCGCATGGCTACACCTTC. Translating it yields CAWSPRGSHGYTF.

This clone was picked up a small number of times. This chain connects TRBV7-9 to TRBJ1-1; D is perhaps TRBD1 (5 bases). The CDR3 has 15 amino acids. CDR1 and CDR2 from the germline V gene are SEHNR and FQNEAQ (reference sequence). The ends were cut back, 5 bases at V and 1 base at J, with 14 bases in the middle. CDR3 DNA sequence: TGTGCCAGCAGCCCAACTTGGGGGGGGAACACTGAAGCTTTCTTT. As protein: CASSPTWGGNTEAFF. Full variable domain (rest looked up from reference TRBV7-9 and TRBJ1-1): DTGVSQNPRHKITKRGQNVTFRCDPISEHNRLYWYRQTLGQGPEFLTYFQNEAQLEKSRLLSDRFSAERPKGSFSTLEIQRTEQGDSAMYLCASSPTWGGNTEAFFGQGTRLTVV.

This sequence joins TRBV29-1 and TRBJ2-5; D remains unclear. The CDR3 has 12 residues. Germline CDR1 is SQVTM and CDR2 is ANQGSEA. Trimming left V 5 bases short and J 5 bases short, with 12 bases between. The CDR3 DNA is TGCAGCGTTCGTCACCGAGGCGAGACCCAGTACTTC. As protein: CSVRHRGETQYF.

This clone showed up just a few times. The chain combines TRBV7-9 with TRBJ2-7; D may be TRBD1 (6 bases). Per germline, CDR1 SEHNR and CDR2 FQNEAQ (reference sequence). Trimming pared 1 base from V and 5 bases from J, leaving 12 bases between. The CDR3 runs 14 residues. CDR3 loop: CASSLGQGRHEQYF. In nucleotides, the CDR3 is TGTGCCAGCAGCTTAGGGCAGGGGCGCCACGAGCAGTACTTC.

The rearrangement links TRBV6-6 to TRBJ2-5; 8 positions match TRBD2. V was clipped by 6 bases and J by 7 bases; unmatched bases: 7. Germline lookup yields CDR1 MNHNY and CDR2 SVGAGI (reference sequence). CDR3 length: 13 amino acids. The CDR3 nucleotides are TGTGCCAGCAGCGGTCTAGCGGGCGGGACCCAGTACTTC. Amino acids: CASSGLAGGTQYF.

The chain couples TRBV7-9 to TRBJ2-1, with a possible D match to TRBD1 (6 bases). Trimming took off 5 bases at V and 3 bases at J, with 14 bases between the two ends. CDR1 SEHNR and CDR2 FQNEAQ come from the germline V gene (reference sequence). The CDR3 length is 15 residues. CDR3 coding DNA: TGTGCCAGCAGCCCCCCAGGGGCCTTCTACAATGAGCAGTTCTTC. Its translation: CASSPPGAFYNEQFF.

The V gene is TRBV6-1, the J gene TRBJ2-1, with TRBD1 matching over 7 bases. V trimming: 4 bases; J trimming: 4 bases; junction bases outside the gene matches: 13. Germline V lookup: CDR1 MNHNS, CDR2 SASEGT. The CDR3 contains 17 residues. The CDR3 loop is CASSGVPGQRDYNEQFF. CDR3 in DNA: TGTGCCAGCAGTGGAGTACCGGGACAGAGAGATTACAATGAGCAGTTCTTC.